This TCR beta chain comes out of a study of siplizumab effects on memory and regulatory T cells. Study results and caveats: An assignable phenotype, naive or memory, was missing from roughly 77-94% of proliferating CD4+ or CD8+ clones.

With regard to this clone: Its antigen is as yet unknown.

The germline V gene has CDR1 ENHRY and CDR2 SYGVKD. The CDR3 has 15 residues. Trimming left V 0 bases short and J 2 bases short, with 8 bases between. Each sample yielded roughly 9.3 x 10^4 assayed TCR templates. Method: immunoSEQ multiplex PCR; TCRdb's copy keeps in-frame clones and lacks some. The sample carries about 100,000 clones, over 90% recorded once. What was sequenced was non-Treg CD4+ T cells sorted from blood. The clonotype was recovered from a human donor in good health. The chain links TRBV10-3 to TRBJ1-3, with no clear D. The CDR3 spells CAISESGRPGNTIYF. The CDR3 DNA follows: TGTGCCATCAGTGAGTCCGGGCGTCCTGGAAACACCATATATTTT.